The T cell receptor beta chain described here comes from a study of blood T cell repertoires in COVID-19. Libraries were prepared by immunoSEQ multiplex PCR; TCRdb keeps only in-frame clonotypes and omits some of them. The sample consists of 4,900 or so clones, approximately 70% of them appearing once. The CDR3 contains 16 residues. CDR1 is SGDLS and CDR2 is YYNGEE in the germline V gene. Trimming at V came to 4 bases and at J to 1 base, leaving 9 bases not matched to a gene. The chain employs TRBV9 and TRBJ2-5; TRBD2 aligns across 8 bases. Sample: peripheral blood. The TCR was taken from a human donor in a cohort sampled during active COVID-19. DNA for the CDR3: TGTGCCAGCAGCCCCCATACGGGGGGGGGCCAAGAGACCCAGTACTTC. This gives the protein CASSPHTGGGQETQYF.